The clone carrying this T cell receptor (beta chain) was observed a single time. Its specificity is unknown. This entry comes from a study of memory CD4+ T cells and cytomegalovirus serostatus. Overall study results and limits: The CMV-associated TCR signature appears largely within the CD4+ memory repertoire.

The CDR3 runs to 15 residues. Trimming shortened V by 8 bases and J by 2 bases, and 16 bases separated the two germline ends. Germline assignment: CDR1 MGHDK and CDR2 SYGVNS. Clones were read by immunoSEQ multiplex PCR, and TCRdb kept only the in-frame ones, dropping some. Of 25,000 to 30,000 clones listed, 75% to 85% are singletons. The sort gate was single viable CD3+CD4+CD8-CD45RO+ cells for memory CD4+ T cells. Total CD4+ T cells were enriched by CD4 positive selection. Sequencing input: memory CD4+ T cells from blood. The gene calls are TRBV25-1 and TRBJ1-5; D ambiguous. The clonotype originates from an adult in good health and CMV-seronegative. The CDR3 DNA sequence: TGTGCCAGCGGATCCGGATCGAGGGGCAATCAGCCCCAGCATTTT. Protein: CASGSGSRGNQPQHF.